This T cell receptor beta chain was obtained from a study of shared clonotypes between healthy human individuals. Germline trimming cut 3 bases from V and 6 bases from J; bases unmatched to any gene: 14. There are 16 residues in the CDR3. Germline V gives CDR1 LGHNA, CDR2 YNFKEQ. Sequenced by immunoSEQ multiplex PCR; TCRdb stores in-frame clones only, minus some. There are around 480,000 clones in the sample; roughly 85% occur only once, and about an eighth lies in the top ten. The specimen was PBMCs. This receptor was obtained from a woman in her thirties or forties in good health. Some clones in this sample may be carry-over from other donors' samples. The chain couples TRBV4-2 to TRBJ2-7, with TRBD2 matching over 7 bases. This CDR3 reads CASSHPGQGGPGEQYF. The CDR3 nucleotides are TGTGCCAGCAGCCACCCCGGGCAGGGAGGGCCGGGCGAGCAGTACTTC.